Following are 29 T cell receptor beta chains from one sample sequenced in a study of neurological immune-mediated disorders. TCRdb ran MiXCR on the 5' RACE reads and lists one entry per CDR3 protein. Of about 35,000 distinct CDR3 sequences listed, 3.8% are singletons. The sequencing input was PBMCs. All receptors derive from a man younger than 45 with multiple sclerosis.

The chain joins TRBV10-3 to TRBJ2-5, with D perhaps assigned TRBD1 or TRBD2 (6 bases each). The V end was cut by 3 bases, the J end by 2 bases, with 13 bases between. Germline-derived CDR1 and CDR2 are ENHRY and SYGVKD. The CDR3 is 15 amino acids. The CDR3 region is CAISEVGGRQETQYF. The CDR3 region has the DNA TGTGCCATCAGTGAAGTGGGGGGCCGGCAAGAGACCCAGTACTTC.

This clonotype was counted at least ten times. V gene TRBV20-1 combines with J gene TRBJ1-5, with TRBD1 matching over 7 bases. Per the germline V gene, CDR1 is DFQATT and CDR2 is SNEGSKA (reference sequence). The J segment lost 7 bases and the V segment lost 6 bases, leaving 18 bases of the junction unmatched. This CDR3 is 16 amino acids long. The CDR3 loop is CSAQSPDRQRGQPQHF. The CDR3 nucleotides are TGCAGTGCCCAATCTCCGGACAGGCAGAGGGGACAGCCCCAGCATTTT.

This clonotype was observed at least ten times. This chain links TRBV5-5 with TRBJ1-6; 8 positions match TRBD1. The J segment lost 9 bases and the V segment lost 4 bases, leaving 6 bases of the junction unmatched. This CDR3 spans 14 amino acids. Looked up from germline, CDR1 is SGHKS and CDR2 is YYEKEE (reference sequence). CDR3 nucleotide sequence: TGTGCCAGCAGCACCGGGACAGGAGGTTCACCCCTCCACTTT. Translating it yields CASSTGTGGSPLHF.

This clonotype was observed at least ten times. V gene TRBV7-6 combines with J gene TRBJ2-6; no definite D call. There are 15 residues in the CDR3. The V end lost 5 bases, the J end lost 0 bases, and 8 bases lay between the germline ends. Germline CDR1 is SGHVS and CDR2 is FNYEAQ. CDR3 bases: TGTGCCAGCAGCCGCCTGGACTCTGGGGCCAACGTCCTGACTTTC. Amino acid sequence: CASSRLDSGANVLTF. Full variable domain (missing parts from reference TRBV7-6 and TRBJ2-6): GAGVSQSPRYKVTKRGQDVALRCDPISGHVSLYWYRQALGQGPEFLTYFNYEAQQDKSGLPNDRFSAERPEGSISTLTIQRTEQRDSAMYRCASSRLDSGANVLTFGAGSRLTVL.

This clonotype was found a few times. In DNA form, the CDR3 reads TGTGCCAGCAGCACCACAGGGAGAGTAACTGAAGCTTTCTTT. Encoded protein: CASSTTGRVTEAFF. The chain has TRBV5-6 and TRBJ1-1; TRBD1 might be the D (6 bases). V was clipped by 4 bases and J by 5 bases, with 15 bases between them. The germline gives CDR1 SGHDT, CDR2 YYEEEE. CDR3 length: 14 amino acids.

This clonotype was detected many times. The J gene is TRBJ1-1, the V gene TRBV12-3 or TRBV12-4; D is undetermined. CDR3 size: 13 residues. Trimming took off 2 bases at V and 1 base at J, with 5 bases between the two ends. DNA of the CDR3: TGTGCCAGCAGTTTACAGTCGAACACTGAAGCTTTCTTT. Amino acids: CASSLQSNTEAFF.

This clonotype was found many times. The chain couples TRBV5-6 to TRBJ1-1; D ambiguous. The CDR3 runs to 13 residues. Trimming cost V 3 bases and J 1 base, with 7 bases left between them. CDR1 is SGHDT, CDR2 YYEEEE, per germline. The CDR3 is CASSYTPNTEAFF. In DNA form, the CDR3 reads TGTGCCAGCAGCTATACTCCGAACACTGAAGCTTTCTTT.

This clonotype is medium-sized in the sample. V is TRBV5-4 and J is TRBJ2-2, with 8 bases that match TRBD1. After removal of 6 bases from V and 0 bases from J, the junction contained 13 bases not matched to a gene. The CDR3 sequence is 18 residues long. Germline CDR1 reads SGHNT; CDR2 reads YYREEE (reference sequence). CDR3 in amino acids: CASNPRTGKSANTGELFF. The CDR3 DNA follows: TGTGCCAGCAACCCCAGGACAGGGAAATCGGCGAACACCGGGGAGCTGTTTTTT.

This clonotype occurred many times. The chain joins TRBV20-1 to TRBJ2-4; D might be TRBD1 (6 bases). V was cut by 6 bases and J by 7 bases, with 16 bases left in between. The CDR3 has 13 amino acids. Germline assignment: CDR1 DFQATT and CDR2 SNEGSKA (reference sequence). The CDR3 region has the DNA TGCAGTGCCACAACAGGGTCAGGGAACATTCAGTACTTC. The encoded protein is CSATTGSGNIQYF.

This clonotype has ten or more counts. V and J are TRBV20-1 and TRBJ1-1, with TRBD1 as a possible D gene (6 bases). Trimming pared 3 bases from V and 10 bases from J, leaving 9 bases between. Germline CDR1 and CDR2: DFQATT and SNEGSKA (reference sequence). The length of the CDR3 is 10 residues. The CDR3 DNA follows: TGCAGTGCTAGGGGCAGGGGAGCTTTCTTT. Amino acids: CSARGRGAFF.

The rearrangement links TRBV30 to TRBJ1-3; a possible D gene is TRBD1 (5 bases). The V gene's germline CDR1 is GTSNPN and CDR2 SVGIG (reference sequence). Trimming cost V 3 bases and J 1 base, with 13 bases left between them. The CDR3 spans 15 residues. The CDR3 DNA follows: TGTGCCTGGAGCCGAGACAGTGGTTCTGGAAACACCATATATTTT. It codes for CAWSRDSGSGNTIYF.

This clonotype was recorded at least ten times. The chain couples TRBV29-1 to TRBJ1-5; D is undetermined. Germline V lookup: CDR1 SQVTM, CDR2 ANQGSEA. The CDR3 is made up of 13 amino acids. The V gene lost 4 bases and the J gene lost 5 bases, with 12 bases spanning the gap. The CDR3 here is CSVGGGTYQPQHF. Written as DNA, the CDR3 is TGCAGCGTTGGGGGAGGAACCTATCAGCCCCAGCATTTT.

This clonotype was detected many times. The rearrangement links TRBV7-9 to TRBJ2-3; D unclear. The CDR3 covers 17 residues. Trimming shortened V by 8 bases and J by 2 bases, and 23 bases separated the two germline ends. Germline values: CDR1 SEHNR, CDR2 FQNEAQ (reference sequence). CDR3 sequence reads: CASGTRVGAGDTDTQYF. The CDR3 nucleotides read TGTGCCAGCGGTACCCGGGTGGGCGCCGGTGACACAGATACGCAGTATTTT.

This clonotype was observed at least ten times. The chain is built from TRBV5-1 and TRBJ2-1; D remains ambiguous. CDR3 length: 18 residues. V was trimmed by 0 bases and J by 2 bases, leaving 18 bases between them. Germline assignment: CDR1 SGHRS and CDR2 YFSETQ. Written as DNA, the CDR3 is TGCGCCAGCAGCTTGGGCGCCGCTGTAGGGTTTACCTACAATGAGCAGTTCTTC. Protein product: CASSLGAAVGFTYNEQFF.

This clonotype was detected many times. The rearrangement uses TRBV2 and TRBJ2-5; weak D call: TRBD2 (5 bases). Between the trimmed V and J ends, which lost 0 bases and 2 bases, there was a span of 10 bases. This CDR3 region has 15 residues. Germline assignment: CDR1 SNHLY and CDR2 FYNNEI. CDR3: CASSEARAGQETQYF. The CDR3 DNA is TGTGCCAGCAGTGAAGCGCGGGCAGGACAAGAGACCCAGTACTTC.

The table lists this clonotype with many counts. The gene calls are TRBV9 and TRBJ2-3; D is uncertain. Per germline, CDR1 SGDLS and CDR2 YYNGEE. The length of the CDR3 is 12 residues. Trimming removed 3 bases from V and 0 bases from J, with 2 bases in between. The CDR3: CASSGSTDTQYF. The CDR3 DNA follows: TGTGCCAGCAGCGGCAGCACAGATACGCAGTATTTT.

This clonotype was detected ten times or more. For the CDR3, the DNA is TGTGCCAGCAGTTACTCGAGGGCGGGGGACCGCACAGATACGCAGTATTTT. It yields the protein CASSYSRAGDRTDTQYF. This chain connects TRBV6-5 to TRBJ2-3, with 7 bases identical to TRBD2. V lost 0 bases and J lost 1; bases outside the gene matches: 7. The germline V gene encodes CDR1 MNHEY and CDR2 SVGAGI. This CDR3 has 17 amino acids.

The table lists this clonotype with many counts. The chain is built from TRBV12-3 or TRBV12-4 and TRBJ1-1; D not certain. V shed 1 base and J shed 5 bases, with 8 bases lying between them. This CDR3 region has 13 residues. CDR3 in amino acids: CASSLGGRTEAFF. In nucleotides, the CDR3 is TGTGCCAGCAGTTTAGGGGGAAGGACTGAAGCTTTCTTT.

This clonotype has just a few counts. The gene calls are TRBV19 and TRBJ2-3; possible D gene TRBD2, 6 bases. The CDR3 loop spans 14 amino acids. V was shortened by 3 bases and J by 4 bases, with 11 bases between the two germline ends. Germline lookup yields CDR1 LNHDA and CDR2 SQIVND (reference sequence). CDR3 DNA sequence: TGTGCCAGTAGTATGTCGGGGGTAGCAGATACGCAGTATTTT. This sequence encodes CASSMSGVADTQYF.

At least ten counts were recorded for this clonotype. A junction boundary mismatches the germline segment, possibly from a read error. The gene calls are TRBV29-1 and TRBJ1-6; D gene uncertain. CDR1 and CDR2 (germline): SQVTM, ANQGSEA. This CDR3 contains 15 residues. Here the CDR3 DNA reads TGCAGCGTTGACGAGGTCTTTTCCTTAGGTTCACCCCTCAACTTT. It codes for CSVDEVFSLGSPLNF.

This clonotype was recorded many times. The chain is built from TRBV3-1 and TRBJ2-3; D is unclear. The germline V and J ends were trimmed by 1 base and 3 bases, with 11 bases remaining between them. Per germline, CDR1 LGHDT and CDR2 YNNKEL (reference sequence). The CDR3 runs to 15 residues. The CDR3 loop reads CASSQGDLTTDTQYF. The CDR3 DNA sequence: TGTGCCAGCAGCCAAGGTGACCTCACAACAGATACGCAGTATTTT.

The table lists this clonotype with a few counts. CDR3 amino acids: CASSLVSGGYTF. CDR3 in DNA: TGTGCCAGCAGCTTAGTGTCGGGTGGCTACACCTTC. The V call is TRBV7-2, the J call TRBJ1-2, with D hard to call. With 1 base removed from V and 7 bases from J, the gap between germline ends came to 7 bases. This CDR3 region has 12 residues. Germline V CDR1 and CDR2: SGHTA, FQGNSA.

Ten or more counts support this clonotype. The rearrangement links TRBV20-1 to TRBJ1-5; TRBD1 aligns across 7 bases. The germline V gene encodes CDR1 DFQATT and CDR2 SNEGSKA (reference sequence). The J segment lost 3 bases and the V segment lost 6 bases, leaving 11 bases of the junction unmatched. CDR3 size: 15 residues. The CDR3 spells CSAAQGGGINQPQHF. CDR3 sequence (DNA): TGCAGTGCCGCACAAGGGGGCGGAATCAATCAGCCCCAGCATTTT.

This clonotype was counted at least ten times. This chain uses TRBV3-1 with TRBJ2-7; 10 bases fit TRBD2. The trim removed 2 bases at V and 5 bases at J, leaving 6 bases unmatched. The CDR3 sequence is 15 residues long. Germline lookup yields CDR1 LGHDT and CDR2 YNNKEL (reference sequence). The CDR3 region is CASSQLAGDGDEQYF. The CDR3 DNA follows: TGTGCCAGCAGCCAACTAGCGGGGGACGGGGACGAGCAGTACTTC.

In its sample, this clonotype was seen many times. V and J are TRBV29-1 and TRBJ2-1, with D unclear. The CDR3 is made up of 14 amino acids. V lost 0 bases to trimming and J lost 3 bases, with 9 bases between them. Germline lookup yields CDR1 SQVTM and CDR2 ANQGSEA. The CDR3 here is CSVEDKMGYNEQFF. The CDR3, as DNA: TGCAGCGTTGAAGATAAGATGGGCTACAATGAGCAGTTCTTC.

V usage is TRBV6-5 and J usage is TRBJ1-4; D is uncertain. Per the germline V gene, CDR1 is MNHEY and CDR2 is SVGAGI. V was pared by 6 bases and J by 11 bases, with 10 bases between. CDR3 length: 11 residues. This chain's CDR3 is CASRDFDKLFF. In DNA, the CDR3 is TGTGCCAGCAGAGACTTCGACAAACTGTTTTTT.

Comments on this clonotype: A read error may explain this, as a much larger clone is one base away. The V gene is TRBV6-2 or TRBV6-3, the J gene TRBJ2-1, with D unresolved. Trimming took off 2 bases at V and 6 bases at J, with 5 bases between the two ends. The CDR3 covers 12 residues. The V gene's germline CDR1 is MNHEY and CDR2 SVGEGT. For the CDR3, the DNA is TGTGCCAGCAGTTACAACCCCAATGAGCAGTTCTTC. It yields the protein CASSYNPNEQFF.

The V call is TRBV27, the J call TRBJ1-2; the D gene is possibly TRBD1 (5 bases). The CDR3 spans 12 residues. Trimming stripped 3 bases from V and 4 bases from J, with 6 bases between. Germline V CDR1 and CDR2: MNHEY, SMNVEV (reference sequence). This CDR3 reads CASSFGGYGYTF. DNA of the CDR3: TGTGCCAGCAGTTTTGGGGGCTATGGCTACACCTTC.

Turning to this clonotype: Because it lacks the conserved phenylalanine or tryptophan at the end, this CDR3 is likely a read error. This chain links TRBV6-6 with TRBJ1-5; TRBD1 is a possible D gene (5 bases). V lost 0 bases and J 4 bases, leaving 10 bases between the germline ends. CDR3 length: 15 amino acids. Germline assignment: CDR1 MNHNY and CDR2 SVGAGI (reference sequence). The DNA for the CDR3 is TGTGCCAGCAGTTACTCGAGTGGGGGTAATCAGCCCCAGCATACT. Translated, it gives CASSYSSGGNQPQHT.